The 2 T cell receptor beta chains reported below all come from one sample, sequenced in a study of T cell responses to AZD1222 COVID-19 vaccine. The repertoire was sequenced with immunoSEQ multiplex PCR; TCRdb's copy has only in-frame clones and lacks some. The sample includes over 75,000 clones, around 85% of them seen just once. This specimen was peripheral blood, taken 28 days after the second AZD1222 dose. The receptors derive from an adult who received the AZD1222 COVID-19 vaccine.

The chain combines TRBV4-2 with TRBJ1-1; TRBD1 aligns across 9 bases. V gave up 3 bases and J gave up 4 bases; unmatched junction bases: 3. The germline gives CDR1 LGHNA, CDR2 YNFKEQ. The CDR3 totals 14 residues. The CDR3 DNA is TGTGCCAGCAGCCAGTTGACAGGGGGCACTGAAGCTTTCTTT. It translates to CASSQLTGGTEAFF.

V and J are TRBV3-1 (or the pseudogene TRBV3-2) and TRBJ2-7; 9 positions agree with TRBD2. Germline V CDR1 and CDR2: LGHDT, YNNKEL (reference sequence). This CDR3 has 16 amino acids. Losses at the gene ends were 4 bases for V and 2 bases for J; bases not matched to a gene: 9. As DNA, the CDR3 is TGTGCCAGCAGCCCGGAGCAGCGGGGGGATACCTACGAGCAGTACTTC. This sequence encodes CASSPEQRGDTYEQYF.